This TCR beta chain emerged from a study of cytomegalovirus exposure and HLA in healthy donors. Study-wide findings and caveats: Researchers reported that a few CMV-associated chains were confirmed in vitro as CMV antigen-specific. Most TCRs appeared rarely, but some public TCRs recurred in many donors.

CDR1 and CDR2 from the germline V gene are ENHRY and SYGVKD. The V gene end was trimmed by 5 bases and the J gene end by 2 bases; junction bases not matched to a gene: 3. The CDR3 runs 14 residues. Data came from immunoSEQ multiplex PCR; TCRdb stores just in-frame clones and leaves some out. The data hold over 150,000 clones, with about 96% observed a single time. This clone was recorded only once. Its antigen is currently unknown. Sequencing input: PBMCs. The chain has TRBV10-3 and TRBJ2-3; 8 bases are a match to TRBD2. The receptor was derived from a woman in her late teens or twenties in good health and CMV-seronegative. CDR3 DNA: TGTGCCATCAGTCGGGGGGGAGACACAGATACGCAGTATTTT. This sequence encodes CAISRGGDTDTQYF.